The rows below give T cell receptor beta chains drawn from one sample of a study of blood T cell repertoires in COVID-19. Sequencing used immunoSEQ multiplex PCR; TCRdb keeps in-frame clones, though not all of them. The repertoire holds roughly 97,000 clones, with around 87% as singletons. Input material: peripheral blood. Receptors were obtained from a human donor in a cohort sampled during active COVID-19. CDR3s include the opening cysteine and the closing phenylalanine or tryptophan. D genes are given only for firm matches. Expanded clones get a size class; other rows say once, few or many, or leave the size out.

D: TRBD2
V: TRBV7-2
size: .
J: TRBJ2-1
CDR3: CASSRNSGGYNEQFF
DNA: TGTGCCAGCAGCAGAAACTCCGGGGGGTACAATGAGCAGTTCTTC

D: TRBD1
V: TRBV24-1
size: .
J: TRBJ2-3
CDR3: CAAGGQGALADTQYF
DNA: TGTGCCGCTGGAGGGCAGGGGGCGCTGGCAGATACGCAGTATTTT

D: TRBD1
V: TRBV10-3
size: .
J: TRBJ1-3
CDR3: CAIRGTESSGNTIYF
DNA: TGTGCCATCAGGGGGACAGAGTCCTCTGGAAACACCATATATTTT

D: TRBD1
V: TRBV10-2
size: .
J: TRBJ2-7
CDR3: CASSWTGAYEQYF
DNA: TGCGCCAGCAGTTGGACAGGGGCCTACGAGCAGTACTTC

D: TRBD2
V: TRBV5-1
size: .
J: TRBJ2-1
CDR3: CASSPGTSATSSYNEQFF
DNA: TGCGCCAGCAGCCCCGGGACTAGCGCTACGAGCTCCTACAATGAGCAGTTCTTC

D: .
V: TRBV5-4
size: once
J: TRBJ2-7
CDR3: CASSHRTDSYEQYF
DNA: TGTGCCAGCAGCCACAGGACCGACTCCTACGAGCAGTACTTC

D: .
V: TRBV7-9
size: few
J: TRBJ1-4
CDR3: CASSLVAANEKLFF
DNA: TGTGCCAGCAGCTTAGTAGCTGCTAATGAAAAACTGTTTTTT

D: .
V: TRBV5-1
size: once
J: TRBJ1-1
CDR3: CASSLNAGGAGNTEAFF
DNA: TGCGCCAGCAGCTTAAATGCGGGGGGCGCGGGGAACACTGAAGCTTTCTTT

D: .
V: TRBV6-4
size: .
J: TRBJ1-2
CDR3: CASTPGPRGNYGYTF
DNA: TGTGCCAGCACACCCGGTCCCCGCGGTAACTATGGCTACACCTTC

D: .
V: TRBV2
size: .
J: TRBJ2-1
CDR3: CASSEAVGLINEQFF
DNA: TGTGCCAGCAGTGAGGCAGTGGGGCTAATCAATGAGCAGTTCTTC

D: .
V: TRBV4-1
size: .
J: TRBJ1-5
CDR3: CASSQGAGNGNQPQHF
DNA: TGCGCCAGCAGCCAAGGGGCAGGGAATGGCAATCAGCCCCAGCATTTT